What follows are 21 T cell receptor beta chains derived from one specimen sequenced in a study of blood T cells in healthy people across ages. The second PCR ran roughly 7 to 11 cycles with a sample-barcoded 5' primer and J-beta primers. TCRdb re-called the 5' RACE reads with MiXCR, one entry per CDR3 protein. This table holds approximately 1.5 million distinct CDR3 sequences, almost 35% found once. The material sequenced was blood. These receptors were obtained from a woman aged 25 to 39 in good health.

The CDR3 reads CATSDLRGTANTGELFF. The CDR3, as DNA: TGTGCCACCAGTGATTTGCGCGGGACAGCTAACACCGGGGAGCTGTTTTTT. The rearrangement links TRBV24-1 to TRBJ2-2; D perhaps matches TRBD1 (7 bases). Germline CDR1 KGHDR, CDR2 SFDVKD. V was shortened by 0 bases and J by 2 bases, with 12 bases between the two germline ends. This CDR3 has 17 residues.

In its sample, this clonotype was seen once. The chain uses TRBV30 and TRBJ1-6; 9 bases are shared with TRBD1. This CDR3 is built from 12 residues. Germline V gene data show CDR1 as GTSNPN and CDR2 as SVGIG (reference sequence). The CDR3 bases are TGTGCTTGGGGACAGGGAGGTTCACCCCTCCACTTT. This gives the protein CAWGQGGSPLHF. Full variable domain (outside the CDR3, taken from reference TRBV30 and TRBJ1-6): SQTIHQWPATLVQPVGSPLSLECTVEGTSNPNLYWYRQAAGRGLQLLFYSVGIGQISSEVPQNLSASRPQDRQFILSSKKLLLSDSGFYLCAWGQGGSPLHFGNGTRLTVT.

This clonotype was found many times. This sequence joins TRBV12-3 or TRBV12-4 and TRBJ2-7, with D perhaps matching TRBD1 (5 bases). V was cut by 6 bases and J by 3 bases, with 9 bases left in between. The length of the CDR3 is 12 residues. CDR3 sequence: CASRDTVYEQYF. The CDR3 DNA sequence: TGTGCCAGCAGGGACACCGTCTACGAGCAGTACTTC.

This chain links TRBV28 with TRBJ2-7, with D perhaps assigned TRBD1 or TRBD2 (6 bases each). V shed 6 bases and J shed 3 bases, with 18 bases lying between them. The CDR3 is 15 amino acids. Germline V gene sequence: CDR1 MDHEN, CDR2 SYDVKM. The CDR3 sequence is CASRWGETGGYEQYF. CDR3 nucleotides: TGTGCCAGCAGATGGGGGGAGACAGGAGGCTACGAGCAGTACTTC. The whole variable domain, filled in from reference TRBV28 and TRBJ2-7, reads DVKVTQSSRYLVKRTGEKVFLECVQDMDHENMFWYRQDPGLGLRLIYFSYDVKMKEKGDIPEGYSVSREKKERFSLILESASTNQTSMYLCASRWGETGGYEQYFGPGTRLTVT.

This clonotype was seen only a few times. This chain joins TRBV6-1 and TRBJ2-7; maybe TRBD1 (8 bases). Germline V lookup: CDR1 MNHNS, CDR2 SASEGT. The CDR3 consists of 15 residues. V lost 3 bases to trimming and J lost 0 bases, with 12 bases between them. The CDR3 coding sequence is TGTGCCAGCAGTGAGAACAGGGGGGGCTCCTACGAGCAGTACTTC. Residues: CASSENRGGSYEQYF.

The rearrangement joins TRBV7-6 to TRBJ2-5, with 10 bases that match TRBD2. The CDR3 loop spans 16 amino acids. Trimming cost V 1 base and J 10 bases; bases outside gene matches: 12. Germline V gives CDR1 SGHVS, CDR2 FNYEAQ. The DNA of the CDR3 is TGTGCCAGCAGCTTAGAGAGGCTAGCGGGGGCGGAGGACCAGTACTTC. It specifies CASSLERLAGAEDQYF.

The V gene is TRBV6-6, the J gene TRBJ2-1, with D perhaps matching TRBD1 (5 bases). The CDR3 extends over 17 amino acids. V lost 2 bases to trimming and J lost 2 bases, with 16 bases between them. Germline V gives CDR1 MNHNY, CDR2 SVGAGI (reference sequence). The CDR3, as DNA: TGTGCCAGCAGTTACAGCTCTTTAGGGGTCCCCTACAATGAGCAGTTCTTC. Translated: CASSYSSLGVPYNEQFF.

This chain links TRBV7-6 with TRBJ2-1; TRBD1 matches at 7 bases. The CDR3 runs 16 residues. The junction had 10 bases not matched to a gene; V was cut back by 0 bases and J by 8 bases. From germline, CDR1 is SGHVS and CDR2 FNYEAQ. The DNA of the CDR3 is TGTGCCAGCAGCTTAGCTTTGTCAGGGGGAATACATGAGCAGTTCTTC. Its protein product is CASSLALSGGIHEQFF.

This clonotype appeared a few times. The rearrangement uses TRBV4-1 and TRBJ2-5; D not resolved. Germline V gene lookup returns CDR1 MGHRA and CDR2 YSYEKL. V lost 4 bases and J 2 bases, leaving 14 bases between the germline ends. The CDR3 is made up of 15 amino acids. The CDR3 sequence is CASSPYPRLQETQYF. CDR3 DNA: TGCGCCAGCAGCCCATATCCGAGATTACAAGAGACCCAGTACTTC.

Concerning this clonotype: Mismatch with germline at one junction end may stem from a read error. This chain connects TRBV12-3 or TRBV12-4 to TRBJ2-2; the D gene is possibly TRBD2 (5 bases). The CDR3 is 15 residues long. The CDR3 coding sequence is TGTGCCAGCAGCCGGGCGGCCTCGAACACCGGGGAGCGGTTTTTT. Translation: CASSRAASNTGERFF.

This clonotype was observed many times. The chain has TRBV2 and TRBJ2-7; D possibly uses TRBD1 or TRBD2 (7 bases each). Germline CDR1 and CDR2: SNHLY and FYNNEI. CDR3 length: 15 amino acids. With 4 bases removed from V and 2 bases from J, the gap between germline ends came to 15 bases. CDR3 residues: CASSVHRGGAYEQYF. The CDR3, as DNA: TGTGCCAGCAGTGTGCACAGGGGAGGGGCCTACGAGCAGTACTTC.

This clonotype has more than one count but fewer than ten. This chain uses TRBV7-3 with TRBJ2-3; 10 bases match TRBD2. This CDR3 has 13 amino acids. V lost 9 bases and J lost 8; bases outside the gene matches: 8. Germline V lookup: CDR1 SGHTA, CDR2 FQGTGA. DNA for the CDR3: TGTGCCAGGGGGGGATTAGCGGGGGGTACGCAGTATTTT. It translates to CARGGLAGGTQYF.

The chain employs TRBV7-8 and TRBJ1-1; tentatively, D is TRBD1 (5 bases). V gave up 4 bases and J gave up 7 bases, with 16 bases separating them. Germline loops: CDR1 SGHVS, CDR2 FQNEAQ. The CDR3 runs to 14 residues. The CDR3 region is CASSSLTGVGEAFF. The CDR3 DNA follows: TGTGCCAGCAGCTCCCTTACAGGCGTCGGTGAAGCTTTCTTT.

Points on this clonotype: Being one base from a much bigger clone, this may be a read error. This sequence joins TRBV29-1 and TRBJ2-6, with D maybe TRBD1 (5 bases). The CDR3 extends over 15 amino acids. CDR1 is SQVTM, CDR2 ANQGSEA, per germline. CDR3 protein: CSVEVGQAGANVRTF. CDR3 in DNA: TGCAGCGTTGAAGTTGGGCAGGCTGGGGCCAACGTCCGGACTTTC.

Here the CDR3 DNA reads TGTGCCATCAATACCGGGACAGGGGTTAATGGCTACACCTTC. This encodes CAINTGTGVNGYTF. The chain is built from TRBV10-3 and TRBJ1-2; TRBD1 matches 10 bases. The CDR3 spans 14 residues. Germline V gene lookup returns CDR1 ENHRY and CDR2 SYGVKD. The V segment lost 7 bases and the J segment 6 bases; nucleotides outside the gene matches: 8.

V usage is TRBV9 and J usage is TRBJ2-7; 11 bases are a match to TRBD2. The V and J ends lost 4 bases and 4 bases, in that order; junction bases with no gene match: 7. CDR1 and CDR2 (germline): SGDLS, YYNGEE. CDR3 size: 15 residues. The CDR3 nucleotides read TGTGCCAGCAGCCGGGAGACTAGCGGGATTTACGAGCAGTACTTC. Protein product: CASSRETSGIYEQYF. Filled out from reference TRBV9 and TRBJ2-7, the complete variable domain reads DSGVTQTPKHLITATGQRVTLRCSPRSGDLSVYWYQQSLDQGLQFLIQYYNGEERAKGNILERFSAQQFPDLHSELNLSSLELGDSALYFCASSRETSGIYEQYFGPGTRLTVT.

This clonotype was observed a handful of times. V is TRBV6-6 and J is TRBJ2-1; 12 nucleotides agree with TRBD2. This CDR3 spans 14 amino acids. Trimming removed 6 bases from V and 10 bases from J; junction bases left unmatched: 7. Germline assignment: CDR1 MNHNY and CDR2 SVGAGI (reference sequence). CDR3 protein: CASSGLAGFEEQFF. The CDR3 DNA is TGTGCCAGCAGCGGACTAGCGGGGTTTGAGGAGCAGTTCTTC.

This clonotype has just a few counts. This chain joins TRBV3-1 and TRBJ2-7; D ambiguous. Germline CDR1 and CDR2: LGHDT and YNNKEL (reference sequence). CDR3 length: 16 residues. The V and J ends lost 1 base and 0 bases respectively, with 13 bases between them. The CDR3 bases are TGTGCCAGCAGCCAAGGAAGCGCGAGATACTCCTACGAGCAGTACTTC. It translates to CASSQGSARYSYEQYF.

The rearrangement uses TRBV27 and TRBJ1-1; no definite D call. The length of the CDR3 is 14 residues. The germline V and J ends were trimmed by 8 bases and 1 base, with 14 bases remaining between them. CDR1 is MNHEY and CDR2 is SMNVEV in the germline V gene (reference sequence). In DNA form, the CDR3 reads TGTGCCAGCTCCTCTGGACTTAGGAACACTGAAGCTTTCTTT. It specifies CASSSGLRNTEAFF.

This clonotype turned up a few times. V usage is TRBV7-8 and J usage is TRBJ2-7; D unresolved. The ends were cut back, 1 base at V and 0 bases at J, with 19 bases in the middle. The CDR3 sequence is 18 residues long. Germline V lookup: CDR1 SGHVS, CDR2 FQNEAQ. The CDR3 sequence is CASSLEGRTELFSYEQYF. DNA for the CDR3: TGTGCCAGCAGCTTAGAGGGCCGAACAGAACTCTTCTCCTACGAGCAGTACTTC. Together with reference TRBV7-8 and TRBJ2-7, the CDR3 gives the full variable domain: GAGVSQSPRYKVAKRGQDVALRCDPISGHVSLFWYQQALGQGPEFLTYFQNEAQLDKSGLPSDRFFAERPEGSVSTLKIQRTQQEDSAVYLCASSLEGRTELFSYEQYFGPGTRLTVT.

This clonotype was seen more than once but under ten times. The chain couples TRBV5-5 to TRBJ2-1; 13 bases map to TRBD2. Trimming took 4 bases from V and 7 from J; bases not matched to a gene: 14. The CDR3 sequence is 18 residues long. CDR1 is SGHKS and CDR2 is YYEKEE in the germline V gene (reference sequence). In DNA, the CDR3 is TGTGCCAGCAGCCCCGAGACACTAGCGGGGGGGCCTTGGAATGAGCAGTTCTTC. Residues: CASSPETLAGGPWNEQFF.